A selection of T cell receptor beta chains follows, all from one sample in a study of blood T cell repertoires in COVID-19. Measured with immunoSEQ multiplex PCR; TCRdb has only the in-frame clones, and not every one. In the table there are 25,000 to 30,000 clones, around 89% of which are singletons. What was sequenced was peripheral blood. Receptors originate from a human donor in a cohort sampled during active COVID-19. CDR3s include the opening cysteine and the closing phenylalanine or tryptophan. A D gene is named only where the DNA matches it firmly. The size of a clone is reported for some rows only, either as once, few or many, or as a class for expanded clones.

v_call,j_call,d_call,clone_size,cdr3_aa,cdr3_nt
TRBV3-1/TRBV3-2,TRBJ2-2,-,-,CASSPGQTTGELFF,TGTGCCAGCAGCCCAGGACAGACCACCGGGGAGCTGTTTTTT
TRBV7-2,TRBJ2-7,TRBD2,-,CASSLLIGLAGVF,TGTGCCAGCAGCCTCCTGATCGGGCTCGCGGGGGTCTTC
TRBV4-1,TRBJ2-3,TRBD1,-,CASTAHEGQGFGTQYF,TGCGCCAGCACGGCCCACGAGGGACAGGGGTTTGGTACGCAGTATTTT
TRBV9,TRBJ2-3,TRBD2,-,CASSVLSGGAVDTQYF,TGTGCCAGCAGCGTACTGAGCGGGGGGGCCGTAGATACGCAGTATTTT
TRBV24-1,TRBJ2-1,-,-,CATARGPSLWFF,TGTGCCACCGCCAGGGGACCATCGTTGTGGTTCTTC
TRBV7-2,TRBJ2-5,TRBD2,-,CASSSASGGGRGTQYF,TGTGCCAGCAGCTCCGCTAGCGGGGGGGGCCGGGGGACCCAGTACTTC
TRBV19,TRBJ1-2,-,-,CASTQGINYGYTF,TGTGCCAGTACTCAGGGGATTAACTATGGCTACACCTTC
TRBV7-9,TRBJ1-6,-,-,CASSLGQDNSPLHF,TGTGCCAGCAGCTTAGGACAGGATAATTCACCCCTCCACTTT
TRBV28,TRBJ1-2,TRBD1,-,CASSRQGANYGYTF,TGTGCCAGCAGTCGGCAGGGGGCTAACTATGGCTACACCTTC
TRBV6-5,TRBJ1-1,-,-,CASSPVILNTEAFF,TGTGCCAGCAGTCCAGTAATTTTGAACACTGAAGCTTTCTTT
TRBV9,TRBJ2-7,-,-,CASSVGGDSYEQYF,TGTGCCAGCAGCGTAGGGGGGGACTCCTACGAGCAGTACTTC
TRBV28,TRBJ2-7,TRBD1,-,CASNPRQGYYEQYF,TGTGCCAGCAATCCCCGACAGGGATACTACGAGCAGTACTTC
TRBV23-1,TRBJ2-5,TRBD2,-,CASSQGRKRGAPTDHTETQYF,TGCGCCAGCAGTCAAGGGAGGAAGCGGGGGGCCCCTACGGACCACACGGAGACCCAGTACTTC
TRBV6-5,TRBJ2-5,-,-,CASSHTGKETQYF,TGTGCCAGCAGTCACACAGGGAAAGAGACCCAGTACTTC
TRBV7-9,TRBJ2-6,-,-,CASSLRGSGANVLTF,TGTGCCAGCAGCTTAAGGGGGTCTGGGGCCAACGTCCTGACTTTC
TRBV18,TRBJ1-5,TRBD1,-,CASSPLQGAGNQPQHF,TGTGCCAGCTCACCACTCCAGGGGGCCGGCAATCAGCCCCAGCATTTT
TRBV5-1,TRBJ1-4,TRBD1,-,CASSLLGQGLVHEKLFF,TGCGCCAGCAGCTTACTCGGACAGGGGTTGGTCCATGAAAAACTGTTTTTT
TRBV5-1,TRBJ2-5,TRBD1,-,CASSILTGEETQYF,TGCGCCAGCAGCATCCTGACAGGGGAGGAGACCCAGTACTTC
TRBV5-1,TRBJ1-1,-,-,CASSLNGVRYTEAFF,TGCGCCAGCAGCTTGAACGGGGTCCGGTACACTGAAGCTTTCTTT
TRBV9,TRBJ2-3,TRBD2,-,CASSPREGIATDTQYF,TGTGCCAGCAGCCCTCGGGAGGGGATAGCCACAGATACGCAGTATTTT
TRBV5-4,TRBJ1-5,-,-,CASSLGGGLSNQPQHF,TGTGCCAGCAGCTTGGGTGGGGGGTTAAGCAATCAGCCCCAGCATTTT
TRBV11-2,TRBJ2-3,TRBD1,-,CASSLRTGGADTQYF,TGTGCCAGCAGCTTACGGACAGGGGGAGCAGATACGCAGTATTTT
TRBV15,TRBJ1-4,-,-,CATSRAPVTTNEKLFF,TGTGCCACCAGCAGAGCCCCAGTTACAACTAATGAAAAACTGTTTTTT
TRBV6-2/TRBV6-3,TRBJ1-2,-,once,CASSKDRSYGYTF,TGTGCCAGCAGCAAGGACAGAAGCTATGGCTACACCTTC
TRBV7-8,TRBJ2-1,-,medium-sized,CASSPERRNEQFF,TGTGCCAGCAGCCCGGAGCGGAGGAATGAGCAGTTCTTC
TRBV2,TRBJ1-1,-,-,CASTEGELRAFF,TGTGCCAGCACCGAAGGGGAATTACGAGCTTTCTTT
TRBV10-3,TRBJ2-7,-,few,CAIRTDTYEQYF,TGTGCCATCAGGACAGACACCTACGAGCAGTACTTC
TRBV4-2,TRBJ1-1,TRBD1,-,CASSQGQTGDTEAFF,TGTGCCAGCAGCCAAGGCCAAACAGGGGACACTGAAGCTTTCTTT
TRBV7-9,TRBJ2-3,TRBD2,-,CASSSGTSGGGRTDTQYF,TGTGCCAGCAGCTCCGGGACTAGCGGGGGAGGTCGCACAGATACGCAGTATTTT
TRBV3-1/TRBV3-2,TRBJ1-2,-,-,CASSQGPAVSGYTF,TGTGCCAGCAGCCAAGGGCCCGCTGTAAGTGGCTACACCTTC
TRBV19,TRBJ2-2,-,few,CASSIELRGTGELFF,TGTGCCAGTAGTATAGAATTGCGAGGCACCGGGGAGCTGTTTTTT